Listed here is a single T cell receptor (beta chain). Its specific antigen is unknown. Base-call qualities are not available, and no considerably larger clone is one nucleotide away. Ficoll-Paque density gradient centrifugation was used to isolate PBMCs. TCRdb records Illumina NovaSeq 6000 as the sequencer. TCRalpha and TCRbeta cDNA libraries were constructed by 5'RACE with constant-segment primers, with sample barcodes and unique molecular identifiers being introduced. RNA was extracted from every sample with Trizol reagent. Libraries were amplified in two PCR steps, with a second sample barcode and Illumina TruSeq adapters added in the second step. Sequencing of libraries was performed on an Illumina NovaSeq with 2 x 150 bp paired-end reads. In the original analysis: Demultiplexing of reads and collapsing into UMI-guided consensus sequences were performed with migec v1.2.7. Using mixcr v2.1.11, UMI consensuses were aligned to TRA and TRB V and J templates and then assembled into clonotypes. A clonotype was counted as expanded or contracted only when both edgeR and NoisET called the clonotype significant, with the noise models trained on biological replicates. For edgeR calls, the thresholds were a false discovery rate-adjusted p below 0.01 and a log2 fold-change of 1. As an exploratory analysis of dynamics, max-normalized trajectories of the 1000 most abundant clonotypes were examined by PCA with hierarchical clustering. Each responding clone was given a CD4 or CD8 phenotype based on the CD4+ and CD8+ repertoires, which had been sequenced separately. TCRdb trimmed public reads at Q25 via fastp, called clones via MiXCR and kept in-frame beta chains. Every distinct CDR3 protein forms one entry, paired with its most common genes and DNA. These V and J calls rely on TCRdb rather than the paper's analysis. The sample table holds approximately 500,000 distinct CDR3 sequences, of which about 23% were seen once. The ten largest account for around 12% of the sample.

The data originate from a study of T-cell memory formation after mild COVID-19 (dated by TCRdb to the early 2020s). Notes on the research overall: TCR sequence clusters from the two donors were largely donor specific. T-cell clones expanding and contracting after mild COVID-19 in a couple of donors were tracked by longitudinal TCRalpha and TCRbeta repertoire sequencing. The cohort comprised two young, previously healthy adult volunteers, one female and one male. Study-wide findings and limitations: Contracting CD4+ clones were found mainly in CM and EM memory subsets, while CD8+ clones were enriched in EMRA. Some responding clones were detected in pre-infection memory, which suggested that pre-existing cross-reactive memory T cells had joined the SARS-CoV-2 response. Balanced CD4/CD8 phenotypes were observed for clones contracting from day 15 to 85, whereas a bias towards CD4+ was observed for a second wave of clones expanding from day 15 to 37. The study included only a couple of mild cases, and larger cohorts that include severe cases with pre-infection samples were judged to be necessary. Whether the second-wave clones peaking on day 37 were SARS-CoV-2 specific was not confirmed.

For CDR1 and CDR2, the germline V gene lists SGHAT and FQNNGV. V drops 0 bases and J drops 4 bases, leaving 13 bases in between. The CDR3 runs 16 residues from the cysteine to the phenylalanine. Only the CDR3 part of the read is kept: 48 bases, read in frame from the first base. The sample comprised PBMCs or a T cell subset sorted from them (not recorded which). In this chain, TRBV11-2 is recombined with TRBJ2-1; the D gene is unclear. The sequence was obtained from an adult woman who had mild COVID-19 (a few samples of this study predate the infection). The sample titles of this study are shuffled in the database, so cell type and time point are left out; the donor was told from shared clones. Here the CDR3 is given as CASSLDVRSFYNEQFF. The nucleotides are TGTGCCAGCAGCTTAGATGTCAGAAGTTTTTACAATGAGCAGTTCTTC.